The 30 T cell receptor beta chains below come from one sample, sequenced in a study of blood T cell repertoires in COVID-19. Profiled with immunoSEQ multiplex PCR; TCRdb holds only in-frame clones, not every one. This table holds about 91,000 clones, just over 85% found once. Sequencing was performed on peripheral blood. Receptor source: a woman in her 70s with acute or convalescent COVID-19.

The chain uses TRBV2 and TRBJ1-5, with D perhaps TRBD1 (5 bases). The CDR3 is 15 amino acids. Germline V gene data show CDR1 as SNHLY and CDR2 as FYNNEI. V gave up 2 bases and J gave up 5 bases, with 13 bases separating them. CDR3 nucleotides: TGTGCCAGCAGTGAATTTAGGGGAGGCGATCAGCCCCAGCATTTT. It translates to CASSEFRGGDQPQHF.

The V call is TRBV4-2, the J call TRBJ1-2, with 7 bases that match TRBD1. This CDR3 is 17 amino acids long. CDR1 and CDR2 (germline): LGHNA, YNFKEQ. V shed 8 bases and J 4 bases; nucleotides not matched to a gene: 19. The CDR3 sequence: CASLKDATPGQTYGYTF. CDR3 sequence (DNA): TGTGCCAGCCTTAAGGACGCCACTCCGGGACAGACCTATGGCTACACCTTC.

J is TRBJ2-7 and V is TRBV7-2; TRBD1 is a possible D gene (6 bases). There are 12 residues in the CDR3. CDR1 SGHTA and CDR2 FQGNSA come from the germline V gene. The V end lost 5 bases, the J end lost 6 bases, and 11 bases lay between the germline ends. The CDR3 is CASSRNRAEQYF. For the CDR3, the DNA is TGTGCCAGCAGCCGCAACAGGGCCGAGCAGTACTTC.

This clone has only one observation. The chain recombines TRBV14 with TRBJ1-6, with TRBD1 matching over 7 bases. The CDR3 has 16 residues. With V trimmed by 2 bases and J by 4 bases, 5 bases remained unmatched. The germline CDR1 and CDR2 sequences are SGHDN and FVKESK. The CDR3 region has the DNA TGTGCCAGCAGCCAACATACGGGACAGTATAATTCACCCCTCCACTTT. This sequence encodes CASSQHTGQYNSPLHF.

This chain joins TRBV19 and TRBJ1-2, with 11 bases identical to TRBD1. Germline lookup yields CDR1 LNHDA and CDR2 SQIVND (reference sequence). The CDR3 spans 15 residues. The V and J ends lost 5 bases and 4 bases, in that order; junction bases with no gene match: 6. The CDR3 nucleotides read TGTGCCAGTAGTTCAGGACAGGGGGCTCCCTATGGCTACACCTTC. Protein product: CASSSGQGAPYGYTF.

V and J are TRBV28 and TRBJ1-2, with 9 nucleotides matching TRBD1. Germline V gives CDR1 MDHEN, CDR2 SYDVKM. The CDR3 loop spans 13 amino acids. V shed 3 bases and J 6 bases; nucleotides not matched to a gene: 2. Written as DNA, the CDR3 is TGTGCCAGCAGTTTCGGACAGGGGAATGGCTACACCTTC. Translating gives CASSFGQGNGYTF.

The chain employs TRBV29-1 and TRBJ2-1; 12 nucleotides line up with TRBD2. The CDR3 consists of 15 residues. J was trimmed by 6 bases and V by 5 bases; bases with no gene match: 8. Germline lookup yields CDR1 SQVTM and CDR2 ANQGSEA. Here the CDR3 reads CSVNTGLAGTNEQFF. The CDR3 DNA reads TGCAGCGTTAATACCGGACTAGCGGGAACCAATGAGCAGTTCTTC.

This chain connects TRBV6-1 to TRBJ2-1, with 12 bases lining up with TRBD2. Per germline, CDR1 MNHNS and CDR2 SASEGT. The CDR3 contains 18 residues. V lost 4 bases to trimming and J lost 0 bases; unmatched junction nucleotides: 7. CDR3 sequence: CASSVTSGGLSSYNEQFF. The CDR3 DNA sequence: TGTGCCAGCAGTGTAACTAGCGGGGGGCTGAGCTCCTACAATGAGCAGTTCTTC.

The chain couples TRBV18 to TRBJ2-7; TRBD1 aligns across 10 bases. CDR3 size: 15 residues. CDR1 is KGHSH and CDR2 is LQKENI in the germline V gene. Trimming at V came to 0 bases and at J to 4 bases, leaving 3 bases not matched to a gene. This CDR3 reads CASSPPTGGSYEQYF. The CDR3 nucleotides are TGTGCCAGCTCACCACCGACAGGGGGCAGTTACGAGCAGTACTTC. The full variable domain, rest sourced from reference TRBV18 and TRBJ2-7, is NAGVMQNPRHLVRRRGQEARLRCSPMKGHSHVYWYRQLPEEGLKFMVYLQKENIIDESGMPKERFSAEFPKEGPSILRIQQVVRGDSAAYFCASSPPTGGSYEQYFGPGTRLTVT.

V is TRBV9 and J is TRBJ2-5, with 12 bases that match TRBD2. V was clipped by 0 bases and J by 2 bases; unmatched bases: 5. The CDR3 spans 17 residues. CDR1 and CDR2 from the germline V gene are SGDLS and YYNGEE. Here the CDR3 reads CASSVGALAGGQETQYF. CDR3 nucleotides: TGTGCCAGCAGCGTAGGAGCACTAGCGGGGGGTCAAGAGACCCAGTACTTC.

This chain uses TRBV4-1 with TRBJ1-3; 9 bases agree with TRBD1. CDR1 and CDR2 from the germline V gene are MGHRA and YSYEKL. The CDR3 loop spans 17 amino acids. V dropped 4 bases and J dropped 0; count of bases not matched to a gene: 7. The CDR3 loop is CASSPGQGKTSGNTIYF. CDR3 coding DNA: TGCGCCAGCAGCCCGGGACAGGGTAAGACCTCTGGAAACACCATATATTTT.

V is TRBV4-2 and J is TRBJ1-2; perhaps TRBD1 as D (6 bases). Germline CDR1 and CDR2: LGHNA and YNFKEQ. The CDR3 extends over 15 amino acids. The V and J ends lost 4 bases and 7 bases respectively, with 19 bases between them. The CDR3 loop reads CASSPDGRGALGYTF. In DNA form, the CDR3 reads TGTGCCAGCAGCCCAGACGGCAGGGGCGCCCTTGGCTACACCTTC.

The V call is TRBV5-8, the J call TRBJ2-3; weak D call: TRBD2 (6 bases). V dropped 3 bases and J dropped 1 base, with 15 bases sitting between them. The CDR3 extends over 16 amino acids. Looked up from germline, CDR1 is SGHTS and CDR2 is YDEGEE. The CDR3 DNA reads as TGTGCCAGCAGCTCGGGACTTAGCGCGGGCACAGATACGCAGTATTTT. Its protein product is CASSSGLSAGTDTQYF.

The V call is TRBV9, the J call TRBJ1-5; maybe TRBD1 (6 bases). The CDR3 is 16 residues long. Germline V CDR1 and CDR2: SGDLS, YYNGEE. The V gene lost 3 bases and the J gene lost 0 bases, with 13 bases spanning the gap. CDR3 sequence: CASSAGELLSNQPQHF. Here the CDR3 DNA reads TGTGCCAGCAGCGCAGGGGAGCTACTTAGCAATCAGCCCCAGCATTTT. Full variable domain (remainder filled in from reference TRBV9 and TRBJ1-5): DSGVTQTPKHLITATGQRVTLRCSPRSGDLSVYWYQQSLDQGLQFLIQYYNGEERAKGNILERFSAQQFPDLHSELNLSSLELGDSALYFCASSAGELLSNQPQHFGDGTRLSIL.

This clone was detected only once. The V gene is TRBV28, the J gene TRBJ2-1; 7 nucleotides match TRBD1. V dropped 0 bases and J dropped 6; count of bases not matched to a gene: 5. Per the germline V gene, CDR1 is MDHEN and CDR2 is SYDVKM. The CDR3 has 15 residues. This CDR3 is CASSLWGQGVNEQFF. CDR3 DNA sequence: TGTGCCAGCAGTTTATGGGGTCAGGGGGTCAATGAGCAGTTCTTC.

The CDR3 nucleotides are TGTGCCAGCAGCCAAACAGGGGCCGGGGAAGAGACCCAGTACTTC. This translates into CASSQTGAGEETQYF. V is TRBV11-2 and J is TRBJ2-5, with 7 positions matching TRBD1. The germline V gene encodes CDR1 SGHAT and CDR2 FQNNGV. Trimming cost V 5 bases and J 3 bases; bases outside gene matches: 9. This CDR3 has 15 residues.

This clone was observed a few times. J is TRBJ2-5 and V is TRBV11-2, with D perhaps matching TRBD2 (5 bases). This CDR3 has 14 residues. CDR1 SGHAT and CDR2 FQNNGV come from the germline V gene. V shed 1 base and J shed 7 bases, with 13 bases lying between them. The CDR3 DNA reads as TGTGCCAGCAGCTTAGTGACGGGGAAGGGGACCCAGTACTTC. It yields the protein CASSLVTGKGTQYF.

V is TRBV25-1 and J is TRBJ2-2; D unclear. This CDR3 spans 13 amino acids. In germline, CDR1 is MGHDK, CDR2 SYGVNS. The ends were cut back, 3 bases at V and 8 bases at J, with 10 bases in the middle. CDR3 sequence: CASSETWAGELFF. DNA of the CDR3: TGTGCCAGCAGTGAGACATGGGCTGGGGAGCTGTTTTTT.

The chain uses TRBV6-6 and TRBJ2-7; 8 nucleotides align to TRBD2. V trimming: 0 bases; J trimming: 4 bases; junction bases outside the gene matches: 2. The CDR3 contains 14 residues. Germline loops: CDR1 MNHNY, CDR2 SVGAGI (reference sequence). The CDR3 sequence: CASSYSSGAYEQYF. The CDR3, as DNA: TGTGCCAGCAGTTACTCTAGCGGGGCTTACGAGCAGTACTTC.

The chain links TRBV19 to TRBJ2-3; D perhaps matches TRBD2 (5 bases). Trimming took off 5 bases at V and 3 bases at J, with 9 bases between the two ends. The CDR3 length is 13 residues. Germline V gene sequence: CDR1 LNHDA, CDR2 SQIVND (reference sequence). The CDR3 sequence: CASSLLATDTQYF. In DNA, the CDR3 is TGTGCCAGTAGTCTTCTAGCTACAGATACGCAGTATTTT.

The chain has TRBV28 and TRBJ2-3; 9 bases match TRBD1. V shed 4 bases, J shed 3 bases, and the junction held 8 bases outside the gene matches. The germline gives CDR1 MDHEN, CDR2 SYDVKM. The CDR3 has 16 amino acids. The CDR3 loop reads CASSSYRGQGTDTQYF. The CDR3 nucleotides are TGTGCCAGCAGTTCCTACAGGGGGCAGGGGACAGATACGCAGTATTTT.

The chain couples TRBV5-3 to TRBJ2-7, with 9 bases fitting TRBD1. TRBV5-3 is an open reading frame whose function is uncertain. V shed 1 base, J shed 3 bases, and the junction held 8 bases outside the gene matches. This CDR3 is 16 amino acids long. The CDR3 DNA follows: TGTGCCAGAAGCTTGAAGTTTTGGGACAGGGTCTACGAGCAGTACTTC. Its translation is CARSLKFWDRVYEQYF.

This chain uses TRBV19 with TRBJ2-1; 10 bases fit TRBD2. There are 14 residues in the CDR3. V lost 6 bases to trimming and J lost 6 bases; unmatched junction nucleotides: 5. Germline loops: CDR1 LNHDA, CDR2 SQIVND (reference sequence). The CDR3 sequence is CASRNLAGGNEQFF. The CDR3 DNA reads TGTGCCAGTAGGAATTTAGCGGGAGGCAATGAGCAGTTCTTC.

The chain recombines TRBV28 with TRBJ1-2, with D perhaps TRBD1 (6 bases). Germline V gene sequence: CDR1 MDHEN, CDR2 SYDVKM. Trimming removed 2 bases from V and 2 bases from J, with 6 bases in between. The length of the CDR3 is 13 residues. The CDR3 region is CASSLGQNYGYTF. The CDR3 DNA is TGTGCCAGCAGTTTAGGACAGAACTATGGCTACACCTTC.

The sample holds one count of this clone. This chain joins TRBV7-2 and TRBJ2-1, with D uncertain. Between the trimmed V and J ends, which lost 0 bases and 3 bases, there was a span of 9 bases. Germline V gives CDR1 SGHTA, CDR2 FQGNSA. This CDR3 has 15 residues. Here the CDR3 DNA reads TGTGCCAGCAGCTTAGCTAGAAATAACTACAATGAGCAGTTCTTC. Its protein is CASSLARNNYNEQFF.

V usage is TRBV4-2 and J usage is TRBJ2-7; 10 bases agree with TRBD2. V dropped 4 bases and J dropped 1; count of bases not matched to a gene: 7. Germline-derived CDR1 and CDR2 are LGHNA and YNFKEQ. This CDR3 is 16 amino acids long. The CDR3 region has the DNA TGTGCCAGCAGCCGAGATTCTAGCGGGAGTTCCTACGAGCAGTACTTC. It translates to CASSRDSSGSSYEQYF.

CDR3 region: CASSGGTGTYEQYF. Written as DNA, the CDR3 is TGTGCCAGCAGCGGCGGGACAGGGACCTACGAGCAGTACTTC. This chain links TRBV5-6 with TRBJ2-7, with 9 bases fitting TRBD1. This CDR3 spans 14 amino acids. V shed 4 bases and J 2 bases; nucleotides not matched to a gene: 4. The germline gives CDR1 SGHDT, CDR2 YYEEEE.

This clone was seen a handful of times. V usage is TRBV5-4 and J usage is TRBJ2-7; D call uncertain. This CDR3 has 11 residues. In germline, CDR1 is SGHNT, CDR2 YYREEE (reference sequence). Trimming pared 2 bases from V and 6 bases from J, leaving 6 bases between. The CDR3 nucleotides are TGTGCCAGCAGCTTTGGGCGCGAGCAGTACTTC. It yields the protein CASSFGREQYF.

The chain combines TRBV4-2 with TRBJ2-3, with 10 bases lining up with TRBD2. There are 17 residues in the CDR3. The trim removed 0 bases at V and 6 bases at J, leaving 9 bases unmatched. Germline CDR1 is LGHNA and CDR2 is YNFKEQ. Here the CDR3 DNA reads TGTGCCAGCAGCCAAGATACAGCGGGGGGGCGCCGTGATACGCAGTATTTT. Its translation: CASSQDTAGGRRDTQYF.

V usage is TRBV24-1 and J usage is TRBJ2-2, with D uncertain. CDR1 and CDR2 from the germline V gene are KGHDR and SFDVKD. The CDR3 length is 13 residues. The V gene lost 8 bases and the J gene lost 0 bases, with 6 bases spanning the gap. The CDR3: CATIDTNTGELFF. Written as DNA, the CDR3 is TGTGCCACCATAGACACGAACACCGGGGAGCTGTTTTTT.